This is a list of T cell receptor beta chains from one sample in a study of blood T cell repertoires in COVID-19. The table came from immunoSEQ multiplex PCR; TCRdb's copy has only in-frame clones and leaves some out. The data contain roughly 130,000 clones, 80% to 90% of them singletons. Input material: peripheral blood. These TCRs come from a man in his fifties or sixties with active or convalescent COVID-19. Each CDR3 is given with its conserved first and last residue. A D gene is named only where the DNA matches it firmly. Rows give clone size only sometimes, using once, few, many, or a class for an expanded clone.

D gene	V gene	J gene	clone size	CDR3 protein	CDR3 DNA
TRBD2	TRBV6-6	TRBJ2-7	.	CASSYSGGSYEQYF	TGTGCCAGCAGTTACTCGGGGGGGAGCTACGAGCAGTACTTC
TRBD1	TRBV9	TRBJ1-4	once	CASSGDRGRNEKLFF	TGTGCCAGCAGCGGAGACAGGGGGAGGAATGAAAAACTGTTTTTT
TRBD1	TRBV7-8	TRBJ2-5	.	CASSRDRGQETQYF	TGTGCCAGCAGCAGGGACAGGGGGCAAGAGACCCAGTACTTC
TRBD2	TRBV19	TRBJ2-7	.	CASKPSGNSLNEQYF	TGTGCCAGTAAACCTAGCGGGAACTCTCTGAACGAGCAGTACTTC
TRBD2	TRBV29-1	TRBJ2-5	.	CSVVRLAGGLLFQETQYF	TGCAGCGTTGTTAGACTAGCGGGAGGGCTCCTCTTTCAAGAGACCCAGTACTTC
TRBD1	TRBV19	TRBJ2-7	.	CASSPGQGIRREQYF	TGTGCCAGTAGCCCCGGACAGGGGATCCGCCGGGAGCAGTACTTC
TRBD2	TRBV5-1	TRBJ2-2	.	CASSLFSSGRSGELFF	TGCGCCAGCAGCTTATTCTCTAGCGGGAGGAGCGGGGAGCTGTTTTTT
TRBD2	TRBV5-5	TRBJ2-7	.	CASRPGLAGSSYEQYF	TGTGCCAGCAGGCCCGGACTAGCGGGGAGCTCCTACGAGCAGTACTTC
.	TRBV11-2	TRBJ1-5	.	CASSLSVGAGRNQPQHF	TGTGCCAGCAGCTTGAGTGTCGGGGCGGGGCGAAATCAGCCCCAGCATTTT
.	TRBV6-5	TRBJ2-7	.	CASSYAGAYEQYF	TGTGCCAGCAGTTATGCAGGGGCCTACGAGCAGTACTTC
.	TRBV5-1	TRBJ2-1	.	CASSYGISNEQFF	TGCGCCAGCAGCTACGGGATATCCAATGAGCAGTTCTTC
TRBD1	TRBV5-1	TRBJ1-5	.	CASSFDRDQPQHF	TGCGCCAGCAGCTTTGACAGGGATCAGCCCCAGCATTTT
.	TRBV9	TRBJ2-7	.	CASSVEDRSYEQYF	TGTGCCAGCAGCGTAGAAGACAGGAGCTACGAGCAGTACTTC
.	TRBV5-6	TRBJ2-3	.	CASSAISTDTQYF	TGTGCCAGCAGCGCGATCAGCACAGATACGCAGTATTTT
TRBD1	TRBV18	TRBJ1-1	.	CASSRDRDHTEAFF	TGTGCCAGCTCACGGGACAGGGACCACACTGAAGCTTTCTTT
TRBD2	TRBV4-3	TRBJ2-7	few	CASSQAHSGSYEQYF	TGCGCCAGCAGCCAAGCCCATAGCGGGAGCTACGAGCAGTACTTC
.	TRBV5-5	TRBJ2-1	.	CASSLWFGPYNEQFF	TGTGCCAGCAGCTTGTGGTTCGGTCCCTACAATGAGCAGTTCTTC
.	TRBV5-8	TRBJ2-7	.	CASSLGTLSYEQYF	TGTGCCAGCAGCTTGGGGACACTCTCCTACGAGCAGTACTTC
TRBD1	TRBV4-1	TRBJ1-2	few	CASSQDNRGNYGYTF	TGCGCCAGCAGCCAAGATAACAGGGGTAACTATGGCTACACCTTC
.	TRBV24-1	TRBJ1-2	once	CATSESQNYGYTF	TGTGCCACCAGTGAAAGTCAGAACTATGGCTACACCTTC
TRBD2	TRBV7-2	TRBJ2-7	.	CASSLMASGSYEQYF	TGTGCCAGCAGCTTAATGGCTAGCGGCTCCTACGAGCAGTACTTC
TRBD1	TRBV6-5	TRBJ2-1	.	CASSRDRRTDNEQFF	TGTGCCAGCAGTCGGGACAGGCGAACCGACAATGAGCAGTTCTTC
.	TRBV12-3/TRBV12-4	TRBJ2-5	.	CASRSGKETQYF	TGTGCCAGCAGGTCGGGGAAAGAGACCCAGTACTTC
TRBD1	TRBV6-2/TRBV6-3	TRBJ1-5	.	CASSPDRLTQHF	TGTGCCAGCAGCCCGGACAGGCTAACCCAGCATTTT
.	TRBV7-7	TRBJ2-5	once	CASSHGRVIQETQYF	TGTGCTAGCAGCCACGGCAGGGTTATCCAAGAGACCCAGTACTTC
.	TRBV19	TRBJ1-1	.	CASSIPGMNTEAFF	TGTGCCAGTAGTATTCCTGGCATGAACACTGAAGCTTTCTTT
TRBD1	TRBV19	TRBJ1-5	once	CASSNYARIGQGYSNQPQHF	TGTGCCAGTAGTAATTACGCACGGATAGGACAGGGGTATAGCAATCAGCCCCAGCATTTT
TRBD1	TRBV18	TRBJ2-7	.	CASSPIGQGSYEQYF	TGTGCCAGCTCCCCTATTGGACAGGGTTCCTACGAGCAGTACTTC
.	TRBV19	TRBJ1-2	.	CASSLGLPYGYTF	TGTGCCAGTAGTCTTGGGCTGCCCTATGGCTACACCTTC
.	TRBV11-2	TRBJ2-7	once	CASSPRTGSSYEQYF	TGTGCCAGCAGCCCGCGGACGGGAAGCTCCTACGAGCAGTACTTC
TRBD2	TRBV19	TRBJ2-6	.	CASSLSSGSSGANVLTF	TGTGCCAGTAGCCTATCTAGCGGGAGCTCTGGGGCCAACGTCCTGACTTTC
.	TRBV5-1	TRBJ2-5	.	CASSSSPPQETQYF	TGCGCCAGCAGTTCAAGCCCTCCACAAGAGACCCAGTACTTC
TRBD2	TRBV23-1	TRBJ2-2	.	CASSPPRDLAGGPANTGELFF	TGCGCCAGCAGTCCCCCGAGAGATCTAGCGGGAGGGCCCGCGAACACCGGGGAGCTGTTTTTT
.	TRBV19	TRBJ1-5	.	CASSIRAGRQPQHF	TGTGCCAGTAGTATAAGGGCAGGGCGACAGCCCCAGCATTTT
TRBD2	TRBV6-5	TRBJ2-5	.	CASRTSGTGTQYF	TGTGCCAGCAGAACTAGCGGCACCGGGACCCAGTACTTC
TRBD2	TRBV5-4	TRBJ2-2	.	CASSIGSGRGVTGELFF	TGTGCCAGCAGTATTGGAAGTGGGCGGGGGGTAACCGGGGAGCTGTTTTTT
TRBD2	TRBV6-5	TRBJ2-7	once	CASSYMASGDYEQYF	TGTGCCAGCAGTTACATGGCTAGCGGGGACTACGAGCAGTACTTC
.	TRBV2	TRBJ1-6	few	CASTPGYNSPLHF	TGTGCCAGCACTCCGGGATATAATTCACCCCTCCACTTT
TRBD2	TRBV11-3	TRBJ2-3	.	CASSFRLGTSGRDTQYF	TGTGCCAGCAGCTTCAGACTCGGGACTAGCGGGAGAGATACGCAGTATTTT
TRBD1	TRBV28	TRBJ1-5	once	CASRGQGKQPQHF	TGTGCCAGCAGGGGACAGGGCAAGCAGCCCCAGCATTTT
TRBD2	TRBV7-3	TRBJ2-7	.	CASSLAPTSGPSYEQYF	TGTGCCAGCAGCTTAGCCCCCACTAGCGGGCCATCCTACGAGCAGTACTTC
TRBD2	TRBV6-5	TRBJ2-3	.	CASSLAGVVTDTQYF	TGTGCCAGCAGTTTAGCGGGAGTAGTAACAGATACGCAGTATTTT
TRBD2	TRBV7-9	TRBJ2-7	.	CASSPLAGGSYEQYF	TGTGCCAGCAGCCCTCTAGCGGGAGGATCCTACGAGCAGTACTTC
.	TRBV19	TRBJ2-3	.	CASSLRLGRAGDTQYF	TGTGCCAGTAGTCTGAGACTAGGACGAGCCGGAGATACGCAGTATTTT
.	TRBV5-5	TRBJ2-2	.	CASSLAEQGELFF	TGTGCCAGCAGCTTGGCCGAACAGGGGGAGCTGTTTTTT
.	TRBV12-5	TRBJ2-5	few	CASGLGYRTGETQYF	TGTGCTAGTGGTTTGGGTTACAGGACGGGAGAGACCCAGTACTTC
.	TRBV28	TRBJ1-6	once	CASRSHYNSPLHF	TGTGCCAGCAGGTCCCACTATAATTCACCCCTCCACTTT
TRBD2	TRBV19	TRBJ2-2	.	CASSTGGSSGRAVTGELFF	TGTGCCAGTAGTACCGGCGGGTCTAGCGGGAGGGCCGTCACCGGGGAGCTGTTTTTT
TRBD2	TRBV5-1	TRBJ2-3	once	CASSLVRGRKADTQYF	TGCGCCAGCAGCTTGGTTCGCGGGAGGAAAGCAGATACGCAGTATTTT